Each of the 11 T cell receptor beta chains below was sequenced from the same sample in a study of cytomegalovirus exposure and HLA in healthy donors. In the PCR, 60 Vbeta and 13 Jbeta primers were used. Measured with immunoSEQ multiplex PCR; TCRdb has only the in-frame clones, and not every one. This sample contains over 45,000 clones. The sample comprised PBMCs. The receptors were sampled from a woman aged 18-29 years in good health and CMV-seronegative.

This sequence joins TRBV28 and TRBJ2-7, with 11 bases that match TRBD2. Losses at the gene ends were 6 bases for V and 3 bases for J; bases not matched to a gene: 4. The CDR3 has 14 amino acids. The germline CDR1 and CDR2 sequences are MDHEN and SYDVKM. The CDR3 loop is CASSRLAGGYEQYF. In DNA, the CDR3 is TGTGCCAGCAGCCGCCTAGCGGGGGGCTACGAGCAGTACTTC. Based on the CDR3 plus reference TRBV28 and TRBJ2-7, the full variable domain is DVKVTQSSRYLVKRTGEKVFLECVQDMDHENMFWYRQDPGLGLRLIYFSYDVKMKEKGDIPEGYSVSREKKERFSLILESASTNQTSMYLCASSRLAGGYEQYFGPGTRLTVT.

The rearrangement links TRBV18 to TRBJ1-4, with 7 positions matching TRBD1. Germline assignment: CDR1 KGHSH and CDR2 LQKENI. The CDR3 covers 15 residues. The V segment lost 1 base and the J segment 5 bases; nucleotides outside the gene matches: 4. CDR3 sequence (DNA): TGTGCCAGCTCACCACTGGGACAGCCGAATGAAAAACTGTTTTTT. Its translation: CASSPLGQPNEKLFF.

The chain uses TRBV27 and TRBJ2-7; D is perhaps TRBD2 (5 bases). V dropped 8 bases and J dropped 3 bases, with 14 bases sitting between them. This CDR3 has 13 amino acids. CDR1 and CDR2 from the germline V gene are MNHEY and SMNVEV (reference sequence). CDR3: CASGLSADYEQYF. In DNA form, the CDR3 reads TGTGCCAGCGGTCTTAGCGCCGACTACGAGCAGTACTTC.

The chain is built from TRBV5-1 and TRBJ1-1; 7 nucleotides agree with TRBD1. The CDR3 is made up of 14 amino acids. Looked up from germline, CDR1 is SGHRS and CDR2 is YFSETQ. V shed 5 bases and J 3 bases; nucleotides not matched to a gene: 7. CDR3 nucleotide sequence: TGCGCCAGCAGTTTCCTCACAGGGGACACTGAAGCTTTCTTT. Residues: CASSFLTGDTEAFF.

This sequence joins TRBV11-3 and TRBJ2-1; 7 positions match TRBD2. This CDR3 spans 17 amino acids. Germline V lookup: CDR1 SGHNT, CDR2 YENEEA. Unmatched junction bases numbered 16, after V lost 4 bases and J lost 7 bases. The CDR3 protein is CASSWAGEGVGLNEQFF. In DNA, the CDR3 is TGTGCCAGCAGCTGGGCGGGAGAAGGGGTGGGTTTGAATGAGCAGTTCTTC.

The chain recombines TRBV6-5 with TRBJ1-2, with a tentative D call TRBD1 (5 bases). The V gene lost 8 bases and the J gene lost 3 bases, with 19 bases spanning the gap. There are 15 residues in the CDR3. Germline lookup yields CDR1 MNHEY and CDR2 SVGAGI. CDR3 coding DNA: TGTGCCAGCGCCTTTGGGCAGGGAGGATACTATGGCTACACCTTC. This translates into CASAFGQGGYYGYTF.

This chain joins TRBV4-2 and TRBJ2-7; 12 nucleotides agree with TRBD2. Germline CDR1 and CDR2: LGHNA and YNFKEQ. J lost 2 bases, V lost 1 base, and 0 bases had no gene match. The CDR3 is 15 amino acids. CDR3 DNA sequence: TGTGCCAGCAGCCAAGGACTAGCGGGAGCCTACGAGCAGTACTTC. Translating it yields CASSQGLAGAYEQYF.

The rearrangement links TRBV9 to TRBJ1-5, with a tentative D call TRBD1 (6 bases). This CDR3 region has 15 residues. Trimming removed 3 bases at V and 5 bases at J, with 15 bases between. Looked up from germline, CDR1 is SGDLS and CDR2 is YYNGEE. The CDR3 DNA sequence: TGTGCCAGCAGCGCCGGGGACAACACCCATCAGCCCCAGCATTTT. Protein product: CASSAGDNTHQPQHF.

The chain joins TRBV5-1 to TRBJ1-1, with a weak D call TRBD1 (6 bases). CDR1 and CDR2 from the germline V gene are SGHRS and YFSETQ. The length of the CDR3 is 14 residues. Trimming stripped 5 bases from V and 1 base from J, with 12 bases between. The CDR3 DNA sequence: TGCGCCAGCAGTCTACAGGGCCCGAACACTGAAGCTTTCTTT. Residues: CASSLQGPNTEAFF.

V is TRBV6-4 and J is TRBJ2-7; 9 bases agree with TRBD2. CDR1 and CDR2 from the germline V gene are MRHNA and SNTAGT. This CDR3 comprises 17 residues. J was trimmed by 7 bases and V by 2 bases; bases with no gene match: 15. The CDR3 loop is CASSDGVGAGGAEEQYF. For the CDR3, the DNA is TGTGCCAGCAGTGACGGTGTAGGGGCGGGGGGGGCGGAAGAGCAGTACTTC.

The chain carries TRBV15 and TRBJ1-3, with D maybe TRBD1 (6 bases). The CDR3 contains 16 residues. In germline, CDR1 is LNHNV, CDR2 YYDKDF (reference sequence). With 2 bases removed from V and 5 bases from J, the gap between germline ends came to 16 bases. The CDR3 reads CATSRSKDSRRNTIYF. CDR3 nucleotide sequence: TGTGCCACCAGCAGATCGAAGGACAGCCGCAGAAACACCATATATTTT.